The 26 T cell receptor beta chains reported below all come from one sample, sequenced in a study of T cell responses to AZD1222 COVID-19 vaccine. Profiled with immunoSEQ multiplex PCR; TCRdb holds only in-frame clones, not every one. The sample shows about 140,000 clones, less than 95% of them seen only once. The sequences come from peripheral blood, collected 28 days after the second AZD1222 dose. The receptors derive from an adult who received the AZD1222 COVID-19 vaccine.

The chain joins TRBV7-9 to TRBJ1-1; D is possibly TRBD1 (6 bases). The V gene's germline CDR1 is SEHNR and CDR2 FQNEAQ (reference sequence). The CDR3 extends over 17 amino acids. The V and J ends lost 5 bases and 2 bases respectively, with 21 bases between them. The chain's CDR3 is CASSPFGGGRGNTEAFF. In DNA, the CDR3 is TGTGCCAGCAGCCCCTTTGGGGGGGGCAGGGGTAACACTGAAGCTTTCTTT. The full variable domain, rest sourced from reference TRBV7-9 and TRBJ1-1, is DTGVSQNPRHKITKRGQNVTFRCDPISEHNRLYWYRQTLGQGPEFLTYFQNEAQLEKSRLLSDRFSAERPKGSFSTLEIQRTEQGDSAMYLCASSPFGGGRGNTEAFFGQGTRLTVV.

V and J are TRBV7-2 and TRBJ2-1, with 8 nucleotides matching TRBD2. Germline assignment: CDR1 SGHTA and CDR2 FQGNSA. This CDR3 contains 16 residues. J was trimmed by 6 bases and V by 5 bases; bases with no gene match: 12. CDR3 region: CASSAPGLVVGNEQFF. The DNA of the CDR3 is TGTGCCAGCAGCGCTCCGGGACTAGTGGTTGGCAATGAGCAGTTCTTC.

The chain has TRBV30 and TRBJ2-4; 9 bases map to TRBD1. V gave up 4 bases and J gave up 6 bases; unmatched junction bases: 4. Germline lookup yields CDR1 GTSNPN and CDR2 SVGIG (reference sequence). The CDR3 is made up of 13 amino acids. This chain's CDR3 is CAWKGQGINIQYF. In DNA form, the CDR3 reads TGTGCCTGGAAAGGACAGGGGATAAACATTCAGTACTTC.

The rearrangement joins TRBV28 to TRBJ1-5, with no clear D. The CDR3 is 13 residues long. Trimming took 2 bases from V and 12 from J, leaving 14 bases between them. CDR1 is MDHEN, CDR2 SYDVKM, per germline. In DNA, the CDR3 is TGTGCCAGCAGTTTAAGAGCGAGGGTTCGCCAGCATTTT. Translating gives CASSLRARVRQHF.

The V call is TRBV18, the J call TRBJ1-4; TRBD1 aligns across 9 bases. J was trimmed by 8 bases and V by 1 base; bases with no gene match: 5. The CDR3 sequence is 15 residues long. Germline V gene data show CDR1 as KGHSH and CDR2 as LQKENI. In DNA form, the CDR3 reads TGTGCCAGCTCACCACGGACAGGGGCGGGCGAAAAACTGTTTTTT. This codes for CASSPRTGAGEKLFF.

The CDR3 is CASSPDRGKAYEQYF. Here the CDR3 DNA reads TGTGCCAGCAGTCCCGACAGGGGCAAAGCCTACGAGCAGTACTTC. The V and J genes are TRBV7-9 and TRBJ2-7, with 8 positions matching TRBD1. The CDR3 contains 15 residues. The V gene end was trimmed by 6 bases and the J gene end by 2 bases; junction bases not matched to a gene: 9. Germline CDR1 is SEHNR and CDR2 is FQNEAQ (reference sequence).

The chain uses TRBV7-9 and TRBJ2-2, with TRBD1 identical over 11 bases. Germline values: CDR1 SEHNR, CDR2 FQNEAQ (reference sequence). This CDR3 has 15 amino acids. V shed 8 bases and J 5 bases; nucleotides not matched to a gene: 7. The CDR3 DNA sequence: TGTGCCAGCGATTGGGGGACAGGGGGAACCGGGGAGCTGTTTTTT. It yields the protein CASDWGTGGTGELFF.

V usage is TRBV7-2 and J usage is TRBJ1-4; no reliable D call. Between the trimmed V and J ends, which lost 4 bases and 5 bases, there was a span of 8 bases. Per the germline V gene, CDR1 is SGHTA and CDR2 is FQGNSA. The CDR3 spans 13 residues. The CDR3, as DNA: TGTGCCAGCAGCTCGGTGCCGAATGAAAAACTGTTTTTT. Protein sequence: CASSSVPNEKLFF.

The V call is TRBV28, the J call TRBJ1-2, with 8 bases lining up with TRBD1. CDR1 MDHEN and CDR2 SYDVKM come from the germline V gene. J was trimmed by 3 bases and V by 8 bases; bases with no gene match: 8. The CDR3 consists of 14 residues. The CDR3 coding sequence is TGTGCCAGCTCCCGTGGGACAGGAGACTATGGCTACACCTTC. Its translation: CASSRGTGDYGYTF.

The chain is built from TRBV9 and TRBJ1-3, with D possibly being TRBD1 (6 bases). In germline, CDR1 is SGDLS, CDR2 YYNGEE. The CDR3 is 17 residues long. With 5 bases removed from V and 2 bases from J, the gap between germline ends came to 20 bases. The CDR3 DNA reads TGTGCCAGCAGTTCCCAGGGACACGGGAGGGCTGGAAACACCATATATTTT. Its translation: CASSSQGHGRAGNTIYF.

The chain couples TRBV9 to TRBJ2-1, with 10 bases aligning to TRBD2. Germline assignment: CDR1 SGDLS and CDR2 YYNGEE. V shed 4 bases, J shed 0 bases, and the junction held 10 bases outside the gene matches. CDR3 size: 18 residues. CDR3 loop: CASSPHSGTSVSYNEQFF. DNA of the CDR3: TGTGCCAGCAGCCCACACTCCGGGACTAGCGTCTCCTACAATGAGCAGTTCTTC.

The rearrangement joins TRBV9 to TRBJ2-1, with 7 bases that match TRBD2. V trimming: 1 base; J trimming: 4 bases; junction bases outside the gene matches: 2. This CDR3 contains 14 residues. Germline CDR1 is SGDLS and CDR2 is YYNGEE. The CDR3 spells CASSVSGGYNEQFF. DNA for the CDR3: TGTGCCAGCAGCGTATCGGGGGGATACAATGAGCAGTTCTTC.

V usage is TRBV7-9 and J usage is TRBJ2-2, with D possibly matching TRBD1 (6 bases). Germline loops: CDR1 SEHNR, CDR2 FQNEAQ (reference sequence). The CDR3 covers 15 residues. V was shortened by 0 bases and J by 6 bases, with 11 bases between the two germline ends. The CDR3 bases are TGTGCCAGCAGCTTAGCGGTCAGGGGTGCCGGGGAGCTGTTTTTT. Protein product: CASSLAVRGAGELFF.

The chain is built from TRBV6-5 and TRBJ1-3, with D uncertain. Per germline, CDR1 MNHEY and CDR2 SVGAGI. This CDR3 region has 14 residues. Deletions cut 8 bases from V and 0 bases from J, with 11 bases between. The CDR3 spells CASGREPSGNTIYF. The CDR3 coding sequence is TGTGCCAGCGGTCGGGAACCCTCTGGAAACACCATATATTTT.

The chain is built from TRBV7-2 and TRBJ2-7; TRBD2 agrees at 8 bases. Trimming at V came to 0 bases and at J to 4 bases, leaving 5 bases not matched to a gene. Germline CDR1 reads SGHTA; CDR2 reads FQGNSA. The CDR3 spans 15 residues. The CDR3 nucleotides read TGTGCCAGCAGCTTAGCGGCGGTAGCGGGGTACGAGCAGTACTTC. It yields the protein CASSLAAVAGYEQYF. Using reference TRBV7-2 and TRBJ2-7 for the parts outside the CDR3, the full variable domain is GAGVSQSPSNKVTEKGKDVELRCDPISGHTALYWYRQSLGQGLEFLIYFQGNSAPDKSGLPSDRFSAERTGGSVSTLTIQRTQQEDSAVYLCASSLAAVAGYEQYFGPGTRLTVT.

The rearrangement uses TRBV6-5 and TRBJ1-2; D is unclear. Trimming pared 8 bases from V and 8 bases from J, leaving 15 bases between. The germline V gene has CDR1 MNHEY and CDR2 SVGAGI. CDR3 length: 12 amino acids. As DNA, the CDR3 is TGTGCCAGCGGCTCGATCGACCGGGGCTACACCTTC. Translation: CASGSIDRGYTF.

This sequence joins TRBV10-1 and TRBJ1-2; D is ambiguous. This CDR3 spans 13 amino acids. V dropped 3 bases and J dropped 4 bases, with 9 bases sitting between them. Per germline, CDR1 WNHNN and CDR2 SYGVQD (reference sequence). For the CDR3, the DNA is TGCGCCAGCAGTGATGGAGGATCCTATGGCTACACCTTC. It is translated as CASSDGGSYGYTF.

The CDR3 sequence: CASSFDRVLRPQHF. As DNA, the CDR3 is TGTGCCAGCAGTTTCGATCGAGTCCTAAGGCCCCAGCATTTT. This sequence joins TRBV28 and TRBJ1-5; D ambiguous. Germline V gene lookup returns CDR1 MDHEN and CDR2 SYDVKM. Between the trimmed V and J ends, which lost 3 bases and 9 bases, there was a span of 15 bases. The CDR3 totals 14 residues.

The chain couples TRBV12-3 or TRBV12-4 to TRBJ1-2; D remains unclear. With 3 bases removed from V and 4 bases from J, the gap between germline ends came to 6 bases. The CDR3 loop spans 12 amino acids. CDR3 nucleotide sequence: TGTGCCAGCAGTTTTGCGGGCTATGGCTACACCTTC. As protein: CASSFAGYGYTF.

CDR3 coding DNA: TGCAGCGTTGAAGAAACAGGGGCTCCCGCAGATACGCAGTATTTT. As protein: CSVEETGAPADTQYF. The rearrangement joins TRBV29-1 to TRBJ2-3; 7 nucleotides line up with TRBD1. Germline V gene data show CDR1 as SQVTM and CDR2 as ANQGSEA. Losses at the gene ends were 0 bases for V and 4 bases for J; bases not matched to a gene: 7. The length of the CDR3 is 15 residues.

The V call is TRBV24-1, the J call TRBJ1-4, with 9 bases identical to TRBD1. Trimming cost V 2 bases and J 8 bases; bases outside gene matches: 8. CDR3 size: 16 residues. Germline CDR1 and CDR2: KGHDR and SFDVKD. CDR3 sequence (DNA): TGTGCCACCAGTGATTCATCCGGGACAGGGAGGGAAAAACTGTTTTTT. It encodes CATSDSSGTGREKLFF.

The sample holds one count of this clone. V gene TRBV19 combines with J gene TRBJ2-7; D is unresolved. V was pared by 3 bases and J by 4 bases, with 10 bases between. CDR1 is LNHDA, CDR2 SQIVND, per germline (reference sequence). The CDR3 covers 13 residues. CDR3 in DNA: TGTGCCAGTAGTATTTCTGAGTTTTACGAGCAGTACTTC. This sequence encodes CASSISEFYEQYF.

The chain joins TRBV2 to TRBJ1-4, with D unclear. This CDR3 has 14 residues. Germline values: CDR1 SNHLY, CDR2 FYNNEI. V gave up 5 bases and J gave up 7 bases, with 14 bases separating them. The CDR3: CASSRTSRGEKLFF. The CDR3 region has the DNA TGTGCCAGCAGTAGGACCTCGCGGGGTGAAAAACTGTTTTTT. The full variable domain, in which reference TRBV2 and TRBJ1-4 provide the parts outside the CDR3, is EPEVTQTPSHQVTQMGQEVILRCVPISNHLYFYWYRQILGQKVEFLVSFYNNEISEKSEIFDDQFSVERPDGSNFTLKIRSTKLEDSAMYFCASSRTSRGEKLFFGSGTQLSVL.

CDR3 sequence: CASSHRTSGGGETQYF. Written as DNA, the CDR3 is TGTGCCAGCAGCCACCGGACTAGCGGGGGGGGAGAGACCCAGTACTTC. The gene calls are TRBV14 and TRBJ2-5; TRBD2 matches 15 bases. The CDR3 is 16 amino acids. With V trimmed by 3 bases and J by 4 bases, 3 bases remained unmatched. Germline CDR1 reads SGHDN; CDR2 reads FVKESK.

The chain has TRBV6-5 and TRBJ1-3, with 7 bases identical to TRBD1. Germline V gene data show CDR1 as MNHEY and CDR2 as SVGAGI. V trimming: 6 bases; J trimming: 1 base; junction bases outside the gene matches: 0. CDR3 length: 13 amino acids. CDR3 region: CASRQGSGNTIYF. CDR3 nucleotide sequence: TGTGCCAGCAGACAGGGGTCTGGAAACACCATATATTTT.

The chain uses TRBV12-3 or TRBV12-4 and TRBJ2-3; D uncertain. The CDR3 contains 12 residues. V was shortened by 11 bases and J by 4 bases, with 13 bases between the two germline ends. CDR3 bases: TGTGCCTCCTCCGTCGTGGCAGATACGCAGTATTTT. Protein sequence: CASSVVADTQYF.